This passage covers 4 T cell receptor beta chains from one sample sequenced in a study of monozygotic twins with inflammatory bowel disease. Using the 5' RACE reads, TCRdb records one entry per CDR3 protein without DNA. The specimen's table records more than 300,000 distinct CDR3 sequences. Sequencing was carried out using blood. Receptors originate from a human donor with ulcerative colitis or Crohn's disease, or a healthy co-twin of an affected twin (not recorded which).

The CDR3 is CASSELSLASGRGEQFF. The chain joins TRBV6-1 to TRBJ2-1; the D call of TRBD2 rests on TCRdb alone, since no DNA is present to check it. This CDR3 spans 17 amino acids. Germline V CDR1 and CDR2: MNHNS, SASEGT.

The J gene is TRBJ2-2, the V gene TRBV7-9; TCRdb's D gene call, TRBD2, goes unchecked for lack of DNA. The CDR3 spans 16 residues. The V gene's germline CDR1 is SEHNR and CDR2 FQNEAQ (reference sequence). CDR3 sequence reads: CASIQAGRTNTGELFF.

The V call is TRBV7-2, the J call TRBJ2-7; the D call of TRBD2 rests on TCRdb alone, since no DNA is present to check it. The CDR3 totals 13 residues. Germline lookup yields CDR1 SGHTA and CDR2 FQGNSA. The CDR3 loop is CASSSGLANEQYF. Supplemented by reference TRBV7-2 and TRBJ2-7, the full variable domain reads GAGVSQSPSNKVTEKGKDVELRCDPISGHTALYWYRQSLGQGLEFLIYFQGNSAPDKSGLPSDRFSAERTGGSVSTLTIQRTQQEDSAVYLCASSSGLANEQYFGPGTRLTVT.

The chain couples TRBV21-1 to TRBJ1-5. TRBV21-1 is a pseudogene segment. The CDR3 sequence is 14 residues long. CDR3 amino acids: CASSNSQLDQPQHF.